This TCR beta chain was sequenced for a study of cytomegalovirus exposure and HLA in healthy donors. Study-level background: Early released data had tens of millions of unique TCRs, all coming from HLA-typed donors.

Study-level findings and limits: Three chains linked to CMV were shown in vitro to be specific for CMV antigens.

V was cut by 0 bases and J by 2 bases, with 8 bases left in between. The CDR3 loop spans 14 amino acids. Germline lookup yields CDR1 LGHNA and CDR2 YSLEER. PCR was performed using 60 Vbeta and 13 Jbeta primers. Measured with immunoSEQ multiplex PCR; TCRdb has only the in-frame clones, and not every one. Among around 190,000 clones listed, 75% to 85% were seen once. As regards this clone: Its target is unknown.

The V call is TRBV4-3, the J call TRBJ2-7, with TRBD2 as a possible D gene (6 bases). The sequencing sample was made of PBMCs. The clonotype comes from a woman aged 45-60 years in good health and CMV-seronegative. DNA for the CDR3: TGCGCCAGCAGCCAAGATACGGGGGCCTACGAGCAGTACTTC. Translation: CASSQDTGAYEQYF.